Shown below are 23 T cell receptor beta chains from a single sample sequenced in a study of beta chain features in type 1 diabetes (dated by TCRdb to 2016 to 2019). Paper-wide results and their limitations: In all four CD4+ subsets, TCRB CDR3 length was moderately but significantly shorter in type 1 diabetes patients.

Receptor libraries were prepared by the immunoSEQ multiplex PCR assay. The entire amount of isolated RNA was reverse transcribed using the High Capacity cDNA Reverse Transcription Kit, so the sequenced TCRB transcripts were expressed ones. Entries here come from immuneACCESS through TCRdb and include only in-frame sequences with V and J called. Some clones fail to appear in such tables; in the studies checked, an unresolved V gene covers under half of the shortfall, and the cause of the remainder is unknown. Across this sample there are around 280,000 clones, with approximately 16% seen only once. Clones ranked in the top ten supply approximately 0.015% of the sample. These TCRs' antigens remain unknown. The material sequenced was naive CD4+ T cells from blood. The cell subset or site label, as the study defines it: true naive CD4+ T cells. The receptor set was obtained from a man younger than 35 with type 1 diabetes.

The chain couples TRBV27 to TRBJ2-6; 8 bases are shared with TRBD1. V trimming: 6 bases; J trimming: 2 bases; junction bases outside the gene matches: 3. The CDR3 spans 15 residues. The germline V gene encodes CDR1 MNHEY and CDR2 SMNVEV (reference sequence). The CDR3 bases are TGTGCCAGCAGCCCAGGGGGCCCTGGGGCCAACGTCCTGACTTTC. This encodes CASSPGGPGANVLTF.

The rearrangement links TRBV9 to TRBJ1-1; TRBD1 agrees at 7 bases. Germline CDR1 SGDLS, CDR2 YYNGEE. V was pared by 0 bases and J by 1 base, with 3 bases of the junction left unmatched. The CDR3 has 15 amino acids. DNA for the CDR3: TGTGCCAGCAGCGTAGGGGGGACAGCGAACACTGAAGCTTTCTTT. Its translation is CASSVGGTANTEAFF.

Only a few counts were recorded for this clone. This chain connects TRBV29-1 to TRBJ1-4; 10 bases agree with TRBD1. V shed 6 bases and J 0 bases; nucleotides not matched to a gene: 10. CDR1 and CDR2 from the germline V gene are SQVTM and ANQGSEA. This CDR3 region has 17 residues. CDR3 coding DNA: TGCAGCGTCCCGGGACAGGGGAAGTCGGCAACTAATGAAAAACTGTTTTTT. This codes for CSVPGQGKSATNEKLFF. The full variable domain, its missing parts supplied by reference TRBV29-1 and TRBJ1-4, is SAVISQKPSRDICQRGTSLTIQCQVDSQVTMMFWYRQQPGQSLTLIATANQGSEATYESGFVIDKFPISRPNLTFSTLTVSNMSPEDSSIYLCSVPGQGKSATNEKLFFGSGTQLSVL.

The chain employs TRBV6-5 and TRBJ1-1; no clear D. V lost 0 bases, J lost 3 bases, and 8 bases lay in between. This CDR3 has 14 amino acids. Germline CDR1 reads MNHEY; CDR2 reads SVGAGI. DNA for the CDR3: TGTGCCAGCAGTTACTCGAGGCGTCACACTGAAGCTTTCTTT. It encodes CASSYSRRHTEAFF.

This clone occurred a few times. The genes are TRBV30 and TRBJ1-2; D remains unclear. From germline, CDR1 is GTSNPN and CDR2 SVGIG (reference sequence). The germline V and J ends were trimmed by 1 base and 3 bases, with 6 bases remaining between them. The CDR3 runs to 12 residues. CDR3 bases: TGTGCCTGGAGTGCTCCCGACTATGGCTACACCTTC. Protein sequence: CAWSAPDYGYTF.

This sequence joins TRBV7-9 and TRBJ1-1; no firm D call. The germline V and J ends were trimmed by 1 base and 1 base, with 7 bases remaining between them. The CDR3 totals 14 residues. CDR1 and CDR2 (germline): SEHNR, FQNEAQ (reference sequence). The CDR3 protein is CASSLDSGNTEAFF. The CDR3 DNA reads TGTGCCAGCAGCTTAGATTCCGGGAACACTGAAGCTTTCTTT.

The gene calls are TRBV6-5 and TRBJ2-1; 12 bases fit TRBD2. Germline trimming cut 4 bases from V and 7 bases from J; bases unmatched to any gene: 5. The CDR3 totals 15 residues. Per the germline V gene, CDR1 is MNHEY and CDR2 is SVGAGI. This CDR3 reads CASSFGLAGLNEQFF. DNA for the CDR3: TGTGCCAGCAGTTTTGGACTAGCGGGATTAAATGAGCAGTTCTTC.

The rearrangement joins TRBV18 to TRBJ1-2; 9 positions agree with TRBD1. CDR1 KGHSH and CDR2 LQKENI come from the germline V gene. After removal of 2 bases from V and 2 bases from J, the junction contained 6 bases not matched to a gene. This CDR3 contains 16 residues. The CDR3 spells CASSPVAGTGNYGYTF. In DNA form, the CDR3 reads TGTGCCAGCTCACCAGTCGCCGGGACAGGGAACTATGGCTACACCTTC.

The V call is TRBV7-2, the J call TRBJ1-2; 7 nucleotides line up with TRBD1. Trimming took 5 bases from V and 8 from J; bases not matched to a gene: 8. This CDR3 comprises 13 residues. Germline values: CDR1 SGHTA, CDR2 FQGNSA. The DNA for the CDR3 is TGTGCCAGCAGCCCTGACAGGGCCGAAGGCTACACCTTC. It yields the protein CASSPDRAEGYTF.

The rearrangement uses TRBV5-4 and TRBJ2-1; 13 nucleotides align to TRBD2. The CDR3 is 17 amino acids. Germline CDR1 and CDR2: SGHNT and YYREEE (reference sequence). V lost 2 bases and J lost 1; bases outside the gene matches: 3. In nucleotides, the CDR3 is TGTGCCAGCAGCTTTGGGACTAGCGGGGATTCCTACAATGAGCAGTTCTTC. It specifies CASSFGTSGDSYNEQFF.

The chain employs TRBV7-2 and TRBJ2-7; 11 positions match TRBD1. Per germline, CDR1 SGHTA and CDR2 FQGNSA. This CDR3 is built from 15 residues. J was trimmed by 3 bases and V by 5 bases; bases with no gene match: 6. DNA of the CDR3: TGTGCCAGCAGCCCTCGGACAGGGGGCCGCTACGAGCAGTACTTC. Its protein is CASSPRTGGRYEQYF. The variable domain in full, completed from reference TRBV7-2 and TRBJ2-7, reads GAGVSQSPSNKVTEKGKDVELRCDPISGHTALYWYRQSLGQGLEFLIYFQGNSAPDKSGLPSDRFSAERTGGSVSTLTIQRTQQEDSAVYLCASSPRTGGRYEQYFGPGTRLTVT.

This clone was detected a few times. The DNA for the CDR3 is TGCAGCGTCGGACTAGCGGGAGGTGGAGAGACCCAGTACTTC. It is translated as CSVGLAGGGETQYF. The V and J genes are TRBV29-1 and TRBJ2-5, with 14 positions matching TRBD2. V lost 6 bases and J lost 4; bases outside the gene matches: 4. Germline V gene lookup returns CDR1 SQVTM and CDR2 ANQGSEA. The CDR3 runs 14 residues.

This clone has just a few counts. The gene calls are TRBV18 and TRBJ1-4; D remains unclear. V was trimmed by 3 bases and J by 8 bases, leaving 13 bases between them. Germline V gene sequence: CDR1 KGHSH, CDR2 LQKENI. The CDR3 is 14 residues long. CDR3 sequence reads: CASSPREEAEKLFF. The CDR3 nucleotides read TGTGCCAGCTCACCGCGGGAGGAGGCCGAAAAACTGTTTTTT.

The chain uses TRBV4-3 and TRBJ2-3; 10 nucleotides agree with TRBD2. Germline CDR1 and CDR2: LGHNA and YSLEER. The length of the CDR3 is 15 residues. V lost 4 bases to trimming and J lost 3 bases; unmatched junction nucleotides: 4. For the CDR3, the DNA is TGCGCCAGCAGCCTTCAAGCGGGGGGGACAGATACGCAGTATTTT. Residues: CASSLQAGGTDTQYF.

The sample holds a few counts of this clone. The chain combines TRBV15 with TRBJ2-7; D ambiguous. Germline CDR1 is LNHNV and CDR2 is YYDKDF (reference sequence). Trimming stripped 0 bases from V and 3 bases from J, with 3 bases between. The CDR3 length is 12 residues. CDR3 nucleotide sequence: TGTGCCACCAGCAGAGACGGCTACGAGCAGTACTTC. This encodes CATSRDGYEQYF.

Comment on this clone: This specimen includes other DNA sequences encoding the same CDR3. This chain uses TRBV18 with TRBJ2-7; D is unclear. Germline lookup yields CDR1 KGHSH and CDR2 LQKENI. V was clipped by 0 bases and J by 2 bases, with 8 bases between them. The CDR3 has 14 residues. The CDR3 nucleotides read TGTGCCAGCTCACCACCGTCCGTTCCCTACGAGCAGTACTTC. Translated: CASSPPSVPYEQYF.

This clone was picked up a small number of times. The CDR3 DNA sequence: TGTGCCAGCAGCTACGGGACAGCCTCTGGAAACACCATATATTTT. Amino acids: CASSYGTASGNTIYF. This sequence joins TRBV5-6 and TRBJ1-3; 7 positions agree with TRBD1. The V segment lost 3 bases and the J segment 0 bases; nucleotides outside the gene matches: 3. The V gene's germline CDR1 is SGHDT and CDR2 YYEEEE. The CDR3 covers 15 residues.

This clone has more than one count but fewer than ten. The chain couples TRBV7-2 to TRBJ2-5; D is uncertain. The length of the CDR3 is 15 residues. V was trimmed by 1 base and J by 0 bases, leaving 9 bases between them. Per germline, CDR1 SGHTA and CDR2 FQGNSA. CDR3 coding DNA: TGTGCCAGCAGCTTAGTGCCCCAGTACCAAGAGACCCAGTACTTC. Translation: CASSLVPQYQETQYF.

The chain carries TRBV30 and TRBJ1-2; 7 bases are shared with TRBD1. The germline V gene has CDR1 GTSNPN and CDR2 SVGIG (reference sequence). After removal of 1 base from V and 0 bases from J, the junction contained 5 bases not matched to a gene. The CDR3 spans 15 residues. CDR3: CAWSATGAANYGYTF. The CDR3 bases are TGTGCCTGGAGTGCAACAGGGGCAGCTAACTATGGCTACACCTTC.

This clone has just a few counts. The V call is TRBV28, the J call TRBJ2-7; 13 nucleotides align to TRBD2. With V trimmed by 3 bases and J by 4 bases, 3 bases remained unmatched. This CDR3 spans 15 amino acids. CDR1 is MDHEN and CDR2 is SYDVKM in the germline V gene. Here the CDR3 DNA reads TGTGCCAGCAGTTTCCGACTAGCGGGAGGTTACGAGCAGTACTTC. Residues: CASSFRLAGGYEQYF.

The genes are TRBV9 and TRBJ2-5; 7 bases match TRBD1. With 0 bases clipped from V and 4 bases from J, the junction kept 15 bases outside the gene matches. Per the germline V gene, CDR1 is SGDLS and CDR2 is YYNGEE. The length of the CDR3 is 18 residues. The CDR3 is CASSVAGQVLSRAETQYF. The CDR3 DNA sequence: TGTGCCAGCAGCGTAGCTGGACAGGTCCTGTCTCGGGCAGAGACCCAGTACTTC.

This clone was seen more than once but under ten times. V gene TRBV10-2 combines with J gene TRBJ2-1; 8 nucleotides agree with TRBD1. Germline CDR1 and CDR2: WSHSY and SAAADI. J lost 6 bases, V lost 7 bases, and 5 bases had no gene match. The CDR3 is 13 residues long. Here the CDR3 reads CASKSGTGNEQFF. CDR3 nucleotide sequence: TGCGCCAGCAAGAGTGGGACAGGCAATGAGCAGTTCTTC.

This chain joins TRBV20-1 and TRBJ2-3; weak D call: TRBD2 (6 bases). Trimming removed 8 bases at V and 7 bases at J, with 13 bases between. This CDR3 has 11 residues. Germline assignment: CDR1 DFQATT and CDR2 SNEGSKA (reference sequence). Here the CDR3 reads CSSPGTYTQYF. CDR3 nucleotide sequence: TGCAGTAGTCCCGGGACTTATACGCAGTATTTT.